Listed here are 7 T cell receptor beta chains from one sample, sequenced in a study of shared clonotypes between healthy human individuals. Data came from immunoSEQ multiplex PCR; TCRdb stores just in-frame clones and leaves some out. The table includes 2 million to 2.5 million clones, approximately 93% detected once. Sequencing input: naive CD4+ T cells from PBMCs. Subset defined: CD45RA+ positively selected. Receptors were obtained from a man between 18 and 29 years old in good health. Some clones in this sample may be carry-over from other donors' samples.

The chain links TRBV19 to TRBJ2-2; 8 bases line up with TRBD1. CDR3 length: 16 amino acids. Germline V gene data show CDR1 as LNHDA and CDR2 as SQIVND (reference sequence). Trimming removed 3 bases from V and 2 bases from J; junction bases left unmatched: 5. Here the CDR3 reads CASSMWAGGNTGELFF. The CDR3 nucleotides are TGTGCCAGTAGTATGTGGGCAGGGGGCAACACCGGGGAGCTGTTTTTT.

The CDR3 coding sequence is TGTGCCAGCAGCTCGACTAGCGGAGTAAACAATGAGCAGTTCTTC. It codes for CASSSTSGVNNEQFF. The V and J genes are TRBV11-2 and TRBJ2-1; TRBD2 matches 9 bases. Germline-derived CDR1 and CDR2 are SGHAT and FQNNGV. V shed 4 bases and J 5 bases; nucleotides not matched to a gene: 6. The CDR3 runs 15 residues.

There are a few counts of this clone. This chain links TRBV28 with TRBJ2-2; weak D call: TRBD2 (5 bases). The V gene's germline CDR1 is MDHEN and CDR2 SYDVKM. V was trimmed by 5 bases and J by 7 bases, leaving 11 bases between them. This CDR3 region has 13 residues. CDR3 in amino acids: CASSLDSYGELFF. In DNA, the CDR3 is TGTGCCAGCAGTCTGGACTCGTACGGGGAGCTGTTTTTT.

The V gene is TRBV19, the J gene TRBJ2-7; no clear D. The CDR3 has 15 residues. The germline V and J ends were trimmed by 4 bases and 3 bases, with 16 bases remaining between them. Germline V CDR1 and CDR2: LNHDA, SQIVND (reference sequence). The CDR3 loop is CASSTISRSNYEQYF. The CDR3 nucleotides read TGTGCCAGTAGTACCATTAGCAGGAGTAACTACGAGCAGTACTTC.

This clone has only one observation. The V gene is TRBV5-1, the J gene TRBJ2-7; D might be TRBD1 (6 bases). The CDR3 contains 15 residues. Germline-derived CDR1 and CDR2 are SGHRS and YFSETQ. The V and J ends lost 0 bases and 2 bases respectively, with 12 bases between them. The DNA of the CDR3 is TGCGCCAGCAGCTTGGTAACAGGGAACGCCTACGAGCAGTACTTC. This sequence encodes CASSLVTGNAYEQYF.

The chain links TRBV9 to TRBJ2-1, with 11 bases fitting TRBD2. The length of the CDR3 is 18 residues. After removal of 0 bases from V and 4 bases from J, the junction contained 9 bases not matched to a gene. CDR1 is SGDLS, CDR2 YYNGEE, per germline. The CDR3, as DNA: TGTGCCAGCAGCGTAGAGGTAGCGGGAGGGCCCTCTTACAATGAGCAGTTCTTC. Encoded protein: CASSVEVAGGPSYNEQFF. Filled out from reference TRBV9 and TRBJ2-1, the complete variable domain reads DSGVTQTPKHLITATGQRVTLRCSPRSGDLSVYWYQQSLDQGLQFLIQYYNGEERAKGNILERFSAQQFPDLHSELNLSSLELGDSALYFCASSVEVAGGPSYNEQFFGPGTRLTVL.

The chain uses TRBV9 and TRBJ1-2; D not certain. The germline V and J ends were trimmed by 0 bases and 7 bases, with 7 bases remaining between them. This CDR3 spans 12 amino acids. CDR1 and CDR2 from the germline V gene are SGDLS and YYNGEE. CDR3 nucleotide sequence: TGTGCCAGCAGCGTAGTAGGCAGTGGCTACACCTTC. Encoded protein: CASSVVGSGYTF.